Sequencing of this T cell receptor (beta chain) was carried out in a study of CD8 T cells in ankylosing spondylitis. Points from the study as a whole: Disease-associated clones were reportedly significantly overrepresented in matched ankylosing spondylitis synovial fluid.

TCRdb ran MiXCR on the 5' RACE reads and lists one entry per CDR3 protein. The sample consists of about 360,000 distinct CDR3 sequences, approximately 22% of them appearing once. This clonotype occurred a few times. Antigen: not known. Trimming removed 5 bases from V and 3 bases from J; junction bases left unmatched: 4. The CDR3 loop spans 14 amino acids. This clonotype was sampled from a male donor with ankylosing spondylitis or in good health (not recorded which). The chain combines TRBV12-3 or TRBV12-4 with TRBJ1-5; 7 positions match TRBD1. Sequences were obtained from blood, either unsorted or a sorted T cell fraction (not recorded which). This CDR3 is CASSATGNNQPQHF. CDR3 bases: TGTGCCAGCAGTGCGACAGGGAACAATCAGCCCCAGCATTTT.